Each of the 28 T cell receptor beta chains below was sequenced from the same sample in a study of identifying expanded T cells in peripheral blood. Sequenced by immunoSEQ multiplex PCR; TCRdb stores in-frame clones only, minus some. The data contain some 78,000 clones, roughly 84% of them singletons. The source material was blood. Receptors originate from a person aged 18 to 75 in good health.

The chain has TRBV10-3 and TRBJ2-7, with 11 positions matching TRBD2. Germline CDR1 reads ENHRY; CDR2 reads SYGVKD. Unmatched junction bases numbered 7, after V lost 6 bases and J lost 6 bases. This CDR3 comprises 14 residues. The CDR3 DNA is TGTGCCATCAGCCTACTAGCGGGAGCGTTCGAGCAGTACTTC. Protein: CAISLLAGAFEQYF.

The V gene is TRBV19, the J gene TRBJ2-3; maybe TRBD2 (6 bases). Looked up from germline, CDR1 is LNHDA and CDR2 is SQIVND (reference sequence). V dropped 1 base and J dropped 4 bases, with 21 bases sitting between them. CDR3 length: 18 amino acids. The CDR3: CASSIGPRLVGLADTQYF. For the CDR3, the DNA is TGTGCCAGTAGTATAGGACCCAGACTAGTTGGGTTGGCAGATACGCAGTATTTT.

V gene TRBV6-5 combines with J gene TRBJ2-7; 8 bases are shared with TRBD2. This CDR3 spans 15 amino acids. Germline V gene sequence: CDR1 MNHEY, CDR2 SVGAGI. After removal of 6 bases from V and 3 bases from J, the junction contained 10 bases not matched to a gene. This CDR3 is CASSLGAGDDYEQYF. In DNA form, the CDR3 reads TGTGCCAGCAGCCTTGGAGCGGGAGACGACTACGAGCAGTACTTC.

This clone has a handful of counts. This rearrangement joins TRBV11-2 to TRBJ2-1; no reliable D call. Germline V lookup: CDR1 SGHAT, CDR2 FQNNGV. This CDR3 is built from 15 residues. The V end was cut by 0 bases, the J end by 5 bases, with 11 bases between. CDR3 in amino acids: CASSLDRPAHNEQFF. Written as DNA, the CDR3 is TGTGCCAGCAGCTTAGACCGCCCCGCCCACAATGAGCAGTTCTTC.

This clone has only one observation. This rearrangement joins TRBV6-5 to TRBJ1-2; perhaps TRBD1 as D (6 bases). The V and J ends lost 0 bases and 12 bases respectively, with 20 bases between them. The CDR3 runs 15 residues. Germline values: CDR1 MNHEY, CDR2 SVGAGI. In nucleotides, the CDR3 is TGTGCCAGCAGTTACTCTCTGGCAGGGGTCGATGCGAACACCTTC. It yields the protein CASSYSLAGVDANTF.

The chain joins TRBV21-1 to TRBJ2-4; TRBD1 is the table's D call and was not checked against the DNA. TRBV21-1 is tagged as a pseudogene. The CDR3 is 16 residues long. CDR3 nucleotides: TGTGCCAGCAGCCAGGGACGAGGGGGTGCCAAAAACATTCAGTACTTC. As protein: CASSQGRGGAKNIQYF.

The genes are TRBV9 and TRBJ2-5, with 11 nucleotides matching TRBD2. Germline assignment: CDR1 SGDLS and CDR2 YYNGEE. Trimming took 0 bases from V and 5 from J; bases not matched to a gene: 9. CDR3 size: 17 residues. In nucleotides, the CDR3 is TGTGCCAGCAGCGTAGGAGTTAGCGGGAGGGGGTTCGAGACCCAGTACTTC. Protein sequence: CASSVGVSGRGFETQYF.

The chain couples TRBV6-5 to TRBJ2-7, with D possibly matching TRBD2 (6 bases). The CDR3 runs to 15 residues. CDR1 is MNHEY, CDR2 SVGAGI, per germline. The germline V and J ends were trimmed by 5 bases and 5 bases, with 19 bases remaining between them. This CDR3 is CASSKETRGFDEQYF. In nucleotides, the CDR3 is TGTGCCAGCAGTAAAGAGACTAGAGGGTTTGACGAGCAGTACTTC.

The rearrangement joins TRBV27 to TRBJ2-7; perhaps TRBD1 as D (6 bases). V shed 6 bases and J shed 2 bases, with 14 bases lying between them. The CDR3 has 14 amino acids. CDR1 and CDR2 from the germline V gene are MNHEY and SMNVEV (reference sequence). This CDR3 is CASRVDSATYEQYF. Here the CDR3 DNA reads TGTGCCAGCAGAGTGGACAGTGCAACCTACGAGCAGTACTTC.

The gene calls are TRBV28 and TRBJ1-2; 7 bases line up with TRBD1. CDR1 is MDHEN, CDR2 SYDVKM, per germline. The CDR3 runs 13 residues. The ends lost 6 bases at V and 8 bases at J; junction bases unmatched: 9. The CDR3 sequence: CASSLRDRDGYTF. The CDR3 nucleotides are TGTGCCAGCAGCCTTCGTGACAGGGACGGCTACACCTTC.

The rearrangement uses TRBV28 and TRBJ2-2; TRBD1 aligns across 7 bases. J lost 5 bases, V lost 2 bases, and 14 bases had no gene match. This CDR3 has 18 residues. Per germline, CDR1 MDHEN and CDR2 SYDVKM. CDR3 bases: TGTGCCAGCAGTTTAGACGCAAGGACAGGTTCTGAGACCGGGGAGCTGTTTTTT. Residues: CASSLDARTGSETGELFF.

The chain recombines TRBV19 with TRBJ1-5; no firm D call. The germline CDR1 and CDR2 sequences are LNHDA and SQIVND (reference sequence). Trimming cost V 2 bases and J 2 bases, with 4 bases left between them. There are 13 residues in the CDR3. The chain's CDR3 is CASSILGNQPQHF. The DNA of the CDR3 is TGTGCCAGTAGTATACTGGGCAATCAGCCCCAGCATTTT.

The chain is built from TRBV6-5 and TRBJ2-7; the D gene could be TRBD1 or TRBD2 (7 bases each). V dropped 0 bases and J dropped 6 bases, with 12 bases sitting between them. This CDR3 is 14 amino acids long. In germline, CDR1 is MNHEY, CDR2 SVGAGI. CDR3 region: CASSYSGRGGEQYF. The CDR3 region has the DNA TGTGCCAGCAGTTACTCGGGCAGGGGGGGCGAGCAGTACTTC.

The chain is built from TRBV14 and TRBJ2-3; D possibly uses TRBD1 or TRBD2 (6 bases each). CDR1 is SGHDN and CDR2 is FVKESK in the germline V gene. The V and J ends lost 4 bases and 8 bases respectively, with 13 bases between them. The CDR3 totals 13 residues. CDR3 DNA: TGTGCCAGCAGCCCCATGAGGGGGGTTACGCAGTATTTT. Encoded protein: CASSPMRGVTQYF.

A few counts support this clone. The gene calls are TRBV2 and TRBJ2-3; D uncertain. The CDR3 spans 15 residues. V lost 7 bases and J 2 bases, leaving 16 bases between the germline ends. Germline assignment: CDR1 SNHLY and CDR2 FYNNEI. The CDR3 nucleotides read TGTGCCAGCACCTCCCGGAGCCAGTTCACAGATACGCAGTATTTT. It is translated as CASTSRSQFTDTQYF. Supplemented by reference TRBV2 and TRBJ2-3, the full variable domain reads EPEVTQTPSHQVTQMGQEVILRCVPISNHLYFYWYRQILGQKVEFLVSFYNNEISEKSEIFDDQFSVERPDGSNFTLKIRSTKLEDSAMYFCASTSRSQFTDTQYFGPGTRLTVL.

V usage is TRBV5-1 and J usage is TRBJ2-7; 10 nucleotides align to TRBD1. The CDR3 covers 16 residues. Per the germline V gene, CDR1 is SGHRS and CDR2 is YFSETQ. Unmatched junction bases numbered 7, after V lost 2 bases and J lost 2 bases. This CDR3 reads CASSFGVGQGAYEQYF. The DNA of the CDR3 is TGCGCCAGCAGCTTTGGGGTCGGACAGGGGGCCTACGAGCAGTACTTC.

The rearrangement uses TRBV7-9 and TRBJ2-7, with D perhaps TRBD1 (7 bases). Trimming took off 5 bases at V and 1 base at J, with 12 bases between the two ends. Germline lookup yields CDR1 SEHNR and CDR2 FQNEAQ (reference sequence). This CDR3 is 14 amino acids long. This chain's CDR3 is CASSVSGGSYEQYF. The CDR3 DNA sequence: TGTGCCAGCAGCGTCTCAGGGGGGTCCTACGAGCAGTACTTC. The full variable domain, completed using reference TRBV7-9 and TRBJ2-7, is DTGVSQNPRHKITKRGQNVTFRCDPISEHNRLYWYRQTLGQGPEFLTYFQNEAQLEKSRLLSDRFSAERPKGSFSTLEIQRTEQGDSAMYLCASSVSGGSYEQYFGPGTRLTVT.

This chain uses TRBV9 with TRBJ2-3; TRBD1 agrees at 7 bases. The CDR3 covers 15 residues. Germline-derived CDR1 and CDR2 are SGDLS and YYNGEE. J was trimmed by 1 base and V by 6 bases; bases with no gene match: 8. CDR3 sequence: CASTPTGTGTDTQYF. Written as DNA, the CDR3 is TGTGCCAGCACCCCGACCGGGACAGGCACAGATACGCAGTATTTT.

The chain combines TRBV21-1 with TRBJ2-3; TRBD2 is the table's D call, not checked against the DNA. TRBV21-1 is noted as a pseudogene. This CDR3 spans 15 amino acids. For the CDR3, the DNA is TGTGCCAGCAACAGCAAGCGGGATCCGAGAGATACGCAGTATTTT. Residues: CASNSKRDPRDTQYF.

CDR3 residues: CASSPQDRTYTEAFF. CDR3 bases: TGTGCCAGCAGCCCCCAAGACAGGACTTACACTGAAGCTTTCTTT. The V call is TRBV9, the J call TRBJ1-1; a possible D gene is TRBD1 (6 bases). V was shortened by 4 bases and J by 3 bases, with 16 bases between the two germline ends. Germline CDR1 is SGDLS and CDR2 is YYNGEE. The CDR3 contains 15 residues.

This clone was seen a handful of times. This chain joins TRBV7-2 and TRBJ1-5; D is perhaps TRBD1 (5 bases). The germline V and J ends were trimmed by 5 bases and 5 bases, with 16 bases remaining between them. CDR1 SGHTA and CDR2 FQGNSA come from the germline V gene. This CDR3 contains 15 residues. CDR3 amino acids: CASSPYHGADQPQHF. CDR3 nucleotide sequence: TGTGCCAGCAGCCCGTACCATGGGGCTGATCAGCCCCAGCATTTT.

The V call is TRBV28, the J call TRBJ1-4; TRBD1 aligns across 7 bases. Germline loops: CDR1 MDHEN, CDR2 SYDVKM. This CDR3 has 17 amino acids. V was clipped by 7 bases and J by 0 bases; unmatched bases: 11. CDR3 region: CASIKRQGHATNEKLFF. In nucleotides, the CDR3 is TGTGCCAGCATCAAGAGACAGGGTCATGCAACTAATGAAAAACTGTTTTTT.

The V and J genes are TRBV27 and TRBJ1-5; 10 bases fit TRBD1. V lost 5 bases, J lost 6 bases, and 4 bases stayed unmatched. CDR3 size: 14 residues. Germline loops: CDR1 MNHEY, CDR2 SMNVEV (reference sequence). Written as DNA, the CDR3 is TGTGCCAGCAGTCCCCGGACAGGGGGTCAGCCCCAGCATTTT. Its protein product is CASSPRTGGQPQHF.

This chain links TRBV5-1 with TRBJ1-1, with no clear D. This CDR3 spans 14 amino acids. V was shortened by 0 bases and J by 1 base, with 7 bases between the two germline ends. Germline V gives CDR1 SGHRS, CDR2 YFSETQ. The CDR3 spells CASSLERWNTEAFF. The CDR3 DNA reads as TGCGCCAGCAGCTTGGAACGGTGGAACACTGAAGCTTTCTTT.

With regard to this clone: This clone may be a read error of a much larger clone one base away. Within the sample, other DNA sequences also encode this same CDR3. The chain employs TRBV14 and TRBJ2-7, with TRBD2 as a possible D gene (5 bases). Germline CDR1 SGHDN, CDR2 FVKESK. This CDR3 has 15 amino acids. DNA of the CDR3: TGCGCCAGCAGCCAAGAGGGCGCCCCCTCCTACGAGCAGTACTTC. This gives the protein CASSQEGAPSYEQYF. Filled out from reference TRBV14 and TRBJ2-7, the complete variable domain reads EAGVTQFPSHSVIEKGQTVTLRCDPISGHDNLYWYRRVMGKEIKFLLHFVKESKQDESGMPNNRFLAERTGGTYSTLKVQPAELEDSGVYFCASSQEGAPSYEQYFGPGTRLTVT.

This chain connects TRBV13 to TRBJ2-2; perhaps TRBD2 as D (6 bases). Per germline, CDR1 PRHDT and CDR2 FYEKMQ (reference sequence). V gave up 5 bases and J gave up 6 bases, with 22 bases separating them. The CDR3 covers 17 residues. The CDR3 loop is CASSRGLIGGLAGELFF. The CDR3 nucleotides are TGTGCCAGCAGCCGCGGACTTATCGGGGGACTCGCCGGGGAGCTGTTTTTT.

This clone was counted a single time. The chain links TRBV18 to TRBJ1-4; D gene ambiguous. Per the germline V gene, CDR1 is KGHSH and CDR2 is LQKENI. V lost 1 base to trimming and J lost 6 bases, with 9 bases between them. The CDR3 length is 14 residues. The CDR3 bases are TGTGCCAGCTCACCACGGGCCAGTGATGAAAAACTGTTTTTT. Protein product: CASSPRASDEKLFF.

The rearrangement joins TRBV28 to TRBJ2-5, with a possible D match to TRBD2 (6 bases). This CDR3 spans 17 amino acids. Germline-derived CDR1 and CDR2 are MDHEN and SYDVKM. Deletions cut 2 bases from V and 2 bases from J, with 18 bases between. CDR3 DNA sequence: TGTGCCAGCAGTTTACGGGCATGGCAGCGGGTACAAGAGACCCAGTACTTC. Translation gives CASSLRAWQRVQETQYF.